This T cell receptor (beta chain) derives from a study of technical replicates of blood from a handful of donors. The CDR3 extends over 18 amino acids. Looked up from germline, CDR1 is MDHEN and CDR2 is SYDVKM. Trimming took 4 bases from V and 3 from J, leaving 25 bases between them. TCRdb's copy holds only in-frame clones and misses some; the assay was immunoSEQ multiplex PCR. The sample lists 75,000 to 90,000 clones; over 85% were seen once. The sequenced material came from T cells isolated from PBMCs. This chain links TRBV28 with TRBJ2-7; a possible D gene is TRBD2 (5 bases). The receptor's source is a human donor in good health. CDR3 residues: CASSSPTEGLKNNYEQYF. CDR3 coding DNA: TGTGCCAGCAGTTCTCCGACCGAGGGCCTAAAGAATAACTACGAGCAGTACTTC.